Shown below are 21 T cell receptor beta chains from a single sample sequenced in a study of T-cell memory formation after mild COVID-19. TCRdb re-called the 5' RACE reads with MiXCR, one entry per CDR3 protein. The table lists roughly 340,000 distinct CDR3 sequences, 20% to 25% of them singletons, with about 21% in the top ten. Sequencing used PBMCs or a T cell subset sorted from them (not recorded which). Receptors originate from a young man who had mild COVID-19 (a few samples of this study predate the infection). Cell type and time point are not known.

This clonotype was found many times. The chain recombines TRBV7-3 with TRBJ1-1; 7 bases fit TRBD1. V lost 9 bases, J lost 4 bases, and 8 bases stayed unmatched. Germline assignment: CDR1 SGHTA and CDR2 FQGTGA. The CDR3 is 13 amino acids. The CDR3: CASSPSGGTEAFF. The CDR3 region has the DNA TGTGCCAGTAGCCCCTCAGGGGGCACTGAAGCTTTCTTT.

At least ten counts were recorded for this clonotype. The chain employs TRBV6-5 and TRBJ1-1, with D possibly matching TRBD1 (6 bases). Trimming removed 6 bases from V and 4 bases from J, with 15 bases in between. This CDR3 spans 14 amino acids. The germline gives CDR1 MNHEY, CDR2 SVGAGI. CDR3 sequence reads: CASSSRGGGTEAFF. CDR3 bases: TGTGCCAGCAGCTCTAGGGGGGGCGGCACTGAAGCTTTCTTT.

The rearrangement links TRBV18 to TRBJ1-6; the D gene is possibly TRBD1 (6 bases). CDR1 is KGHSH, CDR2 LQKENI, per germline. The germline V and J ends were trimmed by 3 bases and 10 bases, with 19 bases remaining between them. This CDR3 contains 16 residues. The CDR3: CASSPGGQLLRSPLHF. As DNA, the CDR3 is TGTGCCAGCTCACCGGGCGGACAGCTCTTAAGATCACCCCTCCACTTT.

The gene calls are TRBV7-2 and TRBJ2-3, with 9 bases matching TRBD2. There are 16 residues in the CDR3. With 1 base clipped from V and 1 base from J, the junction kept 3 bases outside the gene matches. Germline CDR1 is SGHTA and CDR2 is FQGNSA. CDR3 bases: TGTGCCAGCAGCTTAGGTCGGACTAGCGGCACAGATACGCAGTATTTT. It codes for CASSLGRTSGTDTQYF.

This clonotype was found many times. One end of the junction varies from germline; a read error may be responsible. Here the CDR3 reads CASSRTENTEAFF. The CDR3 DNA sequence: TGCGCCAGCAGCAGGACAGAGAACACTGAAGCTTTCTTT. The genes are TRBV11-2 and TRBJ1-1, with D perhaps matching TRBD1 (6 bases). The CDR3 extends over 13 amino acids. In germline, CDR1 is SGHAT, CDR2 FQNNGV.

As for this clonotype: This may be a read error, as it is one base from a much larger clone. The chain recombines TRBV12-3 or TRBV12-4 with TRBJ2-2; 8 nucleotides agree with TRBD1. The CDR3 runs to 14 residues. Here the CDR3 DNA reads TGTGACAGCACCTGGACAGGGCGGCCCGGGGAGCTGTTTTTT. Protein sequence: CDSTWTGRPGELFF.

The chain uses TRBV12-3 or TRBV12-4 and TRBJ2-1; 8 bases are a match to TRBD2. This CDR3 has 16 residues. V was pared by 7 bases and J by 6 bases, with 14 bases of the junction left unmatched. CDR3 amino acids: CASTPGAGGASNEQFF. The CDR3 DNA is TGTGCCAGCACCCCGGGAGCCGGGGGGGCCAGCAATGAGCAGTTCTTC.

The J gene is TRBJ1-1, the V gene TRBV28; TRBD1 is a possible D gene (5 bases). This CDR3 comprises 15 residues. V dropped 3 bases and J dropped 4 bases, with 15 bases sitting between them. Germline CDR1 MDHEN, CDR2 SYDVKM. CDR3 region: CASSLGDGGSTEAFF. For the CDR3, the DNA is TGTGCCAGCAGTTTGGGAGACGGGGGATCCACTGAAGCTTTCTTT.

The chain uses TRBV5-1 and TRBJ1-2, with a possible D match to TRBD1 (6 bases). Germline CDR1 and CDR2: SGHRS and YFSETQ. This CDR3 is 16 amino acids long. V was pared by 7 bases and J by 1 base, with 20 bases between. The CDR3 reads CASVPGQPAGNYGYTF. CDR3 coding DNA: TGCGCCAGCGTCCCTGGACAGCCCGCTGGTAACTATGGCTACACCTTC.

The genes are TRBV4-3 and TRBJ1-1, with D maybe TRBD1 (6 bases). The CDR3 has 14 residues. The germline gives CDR1 LGHNA, CDR2 YSLEER. The germline V and J ends were trimmed by 0 bases and 10 bases, with 15 bases remaining between them. The CDR3 coding sequence is TGCGCCAGCAGCCAAGATACGGGGTGGGGGCGAGCTTTCTTT. Translation: CASSQDTGWGRAFF.

This clonotype occurred a few times. The junction departs from germline at one end; a sequencing error may be responsible. The CDR3 region is CASSIAGAPTGELFF. The CDR3 DNA follows: TGTGCCAGCAGCATAGCGGGGGCACCCACCGGGGAGCTGTTTTTT. J is TRBJ2-2 and V is TRBV7-2; 9 bases fit TRBD2. Germline CDR1 reads SGHTA; CDR2 reads FQGNSA. The CDR3 runs 15 residues.

Only a few counts were recorded for this clonotype. CDR3 amino acids: CASSFGAGDTQYF. The CDR3, as DNA: TGTGCCAGCAGTTTCGGGGCTGGGGATACGCAGTATTTT. This chain joins TRBV28 and TRBJ2-3, with D perhaps matching TRBD1 or TRBD2 (5 bases each). Germline CDR1 and CDR2: MDHEN and SYDVKM. CDR3 length: 13 residues. Trimming shortened V by 3 bases and J by 6 bases, and 10 bases separated the two germline ends.

The sample holds a few counts of this clonotype. V gene TRBV23-1 combines with J gene TRBJ2-2, with 7 nucleotides matching TRBD1. TRBV23-1 is labeled an ORF, and its function is uncertain. The length of the CDR3 is 15 residues. V shed 3 bases and J 3 bases; nucleotides not matched to a gene: 4. The CDR3, as DNA: TGCGCCAGCAGTCATTCAGGGGGTTACACCGGGGAGCTGTTTTTT. It yields the protein CASSHSGGYTGELFF.

A few counts support this clonotype. V and J are TRBV7-8 and TRBJ1-1, with TRBD1 as a possible D gene (5 bases). This CDR3 has 14 amino acids. V shed 3 bases and J shed 1 base, with 9 bases lying between them. Germline V gene sequence: CDR1 SGHVS, CDR2 FQNEAQ. CDR3 coding DNA: TGTGCCAGCAGCTTCGACCAGGGGAACACTGAAGCTTTCTTT. It specifies CASSFDQGNTEAFF.

This clonotype was seen at least ten times. The chain joins TRBV7-6 to TRBJ2-1, with TRBD2 matching 7 bases. This CDR3 comprises 16 residues. Unmatched junction bases numbered 7, after V lost 3 bases and J lost 2 bases. CDR1 is SGHVS and CDR2 is FNYEAQ in the germline V gene. CDR3 nucleotide sequence: TGTGCCAGCAGCTTGGGTTCTAGCGGAACCTACAATGAGCAGTTCTTC. Its translation is CASSLGSSGTYNEQFF.

This clonotype has a handful of counts. The J gene is TRBJ2-1, the V gene TRBV4-2; no clear D. This CDR3 comprises 12 residues. Trimming shortened V by 0 bases and J by 7 bases, and 4 bases separated the two germline ends. CDR1 and CDR2 from the germline V gene are LGHNA and YNFKEQ. CDR3 sequence reads: CASSQDWNEQFF. In DNA form, the CDR3 reads TGTGCCAGCAGCCAAGACTGGAATGAGCAGTTCTTC.

J is TRBJ1-1 and V is TRBV7-9; 7 nucleotides align to TRBD1. The J segment lost 4 bases and the V segment lost 3 bases, leaving 5 bases of the junction unmatched. This CDR3 has 14 amino acids. Germline values: CDR1 SEHNR, CDR2 FQNEAQ (reference sequence). The CDR3 loop is CASSLGTASTEAFF. CDR3 nucleotide sequence: TGTGCCAGCAGCTTGGGGACAGCCTCCACTGAAGCTTTCTTT.

This clonotype came up a few times. The rearrangement uses TRBV15 and TRBJ2-5, with TRBD1 matching 8 bases. The CDR3 consists of 16 residues. The junction had 10 bases not matched to a gene; V was cut back by 5 bases and J by 2 bases. Germline loops: CDR1 LNHNV, CDR2 YYDKDF (reference sequence). This chain's CDR3 is CATSSIRQGPQETQYF. The CDR3 DNA follows: TGTGCCACCAGCTCAATTCGACAGGGGCCTCAAGAGACCCAGTACTTC.

The chain recombines TRBV27 with TRBJ1-5; tentative D call: TRBD1 (5 bases). V lost 3 bases, J lost 0 bases, and 9 bases lay in between. The CDR3 covers 15 residues. The V gene's germline CDR1 is MNHEY and CDR2 SMNVEV (reference sequence). The CDR3 is CASSLGGGSNQPQHF. CDR3 bases: TGTGCCAGCAGTTTGGGGGGAGGTAGCAATCAGCCCCAGCATTTT.

This clonotype was counted only a few times. The V call is TRBV11-2, the J call TRBJ2-4; 7 bases are a match to TRBD1. CDR1 is SGHAT, CDR2 FQNNGV, per germline. Trimming cost V 4 bases and J 15 bases; bases outside gene matches: 9. The CDR3 loop spans 12 amino acids. The CDR3 region has the DNA TGTGCCAGCAGCTACCAACAGGGGAGTGTGTACTTC. It codes for CASSYQQGSVYF.

This chain links TRBV20-1 with TRBJ2-5; 12 nucleotides match TRBD2. From germline, CDR1 is DFQATT and CDR2 SNEGSKA (reference sequence). The CDR3 covers 17 residues. The V segment lost 4 bases and the J segment 5 bases; nucleotides outside the gene matches: 14. The DNA for the CDR3 is TGCAGTGCTATGGGGACCCTAGCGGGGGGGCCCTGGGAGACCCAGTACTTC. Translation gives CSAMGTLAGGPWETQYF.